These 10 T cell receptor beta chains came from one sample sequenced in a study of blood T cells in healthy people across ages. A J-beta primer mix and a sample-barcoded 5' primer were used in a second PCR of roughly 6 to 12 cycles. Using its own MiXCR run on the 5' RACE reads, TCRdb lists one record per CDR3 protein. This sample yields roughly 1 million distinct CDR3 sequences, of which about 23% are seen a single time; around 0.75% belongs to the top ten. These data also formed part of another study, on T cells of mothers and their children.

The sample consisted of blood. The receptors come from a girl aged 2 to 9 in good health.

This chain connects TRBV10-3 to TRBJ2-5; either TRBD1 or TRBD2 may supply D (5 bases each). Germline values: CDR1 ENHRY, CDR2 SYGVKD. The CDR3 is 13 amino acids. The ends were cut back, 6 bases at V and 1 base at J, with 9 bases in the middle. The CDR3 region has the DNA TGTGCCATCAGCGGGGCCCCCCAAGAGACCCAGTACTTC. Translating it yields CAISGAPQETQYF.

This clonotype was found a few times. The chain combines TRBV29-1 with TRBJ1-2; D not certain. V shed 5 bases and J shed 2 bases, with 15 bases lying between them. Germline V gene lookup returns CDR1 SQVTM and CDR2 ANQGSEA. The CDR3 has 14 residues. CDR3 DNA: TGCAGCGTTTACGAGGACCACAAAAACTATGGCTACACCTTC. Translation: CSVYEDHKNYGYTF.

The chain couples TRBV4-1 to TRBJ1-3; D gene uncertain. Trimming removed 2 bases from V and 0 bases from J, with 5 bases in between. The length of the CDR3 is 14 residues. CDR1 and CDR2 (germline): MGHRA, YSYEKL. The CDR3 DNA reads TGCGCCAGCAGCCAACCGACCTCTGGAAACACCATATATTTT. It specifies CASSQPTSGNTIYF.

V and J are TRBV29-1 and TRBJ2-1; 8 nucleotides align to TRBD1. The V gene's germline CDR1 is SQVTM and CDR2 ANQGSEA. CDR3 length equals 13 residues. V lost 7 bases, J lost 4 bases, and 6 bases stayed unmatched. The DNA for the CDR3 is TGCAGCGCACCGGGACAGGATTACAATGAGCAGTTCTTC. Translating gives CSAPGQDYNEQFF.

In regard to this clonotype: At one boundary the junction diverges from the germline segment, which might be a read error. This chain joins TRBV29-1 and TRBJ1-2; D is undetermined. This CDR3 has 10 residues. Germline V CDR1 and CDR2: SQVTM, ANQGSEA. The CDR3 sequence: CSVEGAEDNF. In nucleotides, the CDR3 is TGCAGCGTTGAAGGAGCCGAAGATAACTTC.

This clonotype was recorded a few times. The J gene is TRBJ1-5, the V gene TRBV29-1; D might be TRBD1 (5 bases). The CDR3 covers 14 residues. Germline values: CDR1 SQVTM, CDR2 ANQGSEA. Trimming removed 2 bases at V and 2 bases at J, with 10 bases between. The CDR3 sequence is CSVEMGTGNQPQHF. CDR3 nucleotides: TGCAGCGTTGAAATGGGGACGGGCAATCAGCCCCAGCATTTT. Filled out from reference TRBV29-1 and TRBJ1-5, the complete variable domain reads SAVISQKPSRDICQRGTSLTIQCQVDSQVTMMFWYRQQPGQSLTLIATANQGSEATYESGFVIDKFPISRPNLTFSTLTVSNMSPEDSSIYLCSVEMGTGNQPQHFGDGTRLSIL.

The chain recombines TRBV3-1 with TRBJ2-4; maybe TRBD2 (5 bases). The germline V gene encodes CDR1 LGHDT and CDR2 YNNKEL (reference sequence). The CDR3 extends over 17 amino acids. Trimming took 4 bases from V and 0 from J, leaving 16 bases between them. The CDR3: CASSLNPWELAKNIQYF. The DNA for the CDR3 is TGTGCCAGCAGCCTAAACCCTTGGGAGCTAGCCAAAAACATTCAGTACTTC.

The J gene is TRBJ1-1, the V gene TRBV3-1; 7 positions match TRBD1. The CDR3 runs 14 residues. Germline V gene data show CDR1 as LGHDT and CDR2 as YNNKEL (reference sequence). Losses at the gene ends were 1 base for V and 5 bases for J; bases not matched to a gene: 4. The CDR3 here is CASSQGRGLTEAFF. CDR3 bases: TGTGCCAGCAGCCAAGGTAGGGGGCTGACTGAAGCTTTCTTT.

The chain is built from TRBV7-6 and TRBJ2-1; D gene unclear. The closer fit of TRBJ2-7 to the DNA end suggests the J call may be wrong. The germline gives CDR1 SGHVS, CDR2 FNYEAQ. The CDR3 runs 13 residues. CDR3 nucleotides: TGTGCCAGCAGCTTTCCCCACAATTCCGAGCAGTACTTC. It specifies CASSFPHNSEQYF.

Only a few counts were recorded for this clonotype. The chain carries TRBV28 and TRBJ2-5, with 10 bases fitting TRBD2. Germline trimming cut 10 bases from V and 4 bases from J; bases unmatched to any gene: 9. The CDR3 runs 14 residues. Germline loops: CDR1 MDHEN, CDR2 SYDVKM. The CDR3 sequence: CAIWSGRGAETQYF. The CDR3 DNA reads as TGTGCCATCTGGAGCGGGAGGGGGGCAGAGACCCAGTACTTC. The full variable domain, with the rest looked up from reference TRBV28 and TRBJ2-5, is DVKVTQSSRYLVKRTGEKVFLECVQDMDHENMFWYRQDPGLGLRLIYFSYDVKMKEKGDIPEGYSVSREKKERFSLILESASTNQTSMYLCAIWSGRGAETQYFGPGTRLLVL.